The 20 T cell receptor beta chains presented below share a single source sample, sequenced in a study of blood T cell repertoires in COVID-19. The table came from immunoSEQ multiplex PCR; TCRdb's copy has only in-frame clones and leaves some out. The repertoire includes about 16,000 clones, 75% to 85% of them detected once, and around a fifth sits in the top ten. Sequencing input: peripheral blood. The receptors stem from a man older than 75 with active COVID-19.

This rearrangement joins TRBV2 to TRBJ2-3; unclear D gene. Trimming took 5 bases from V and 0 from J, leaving 3 bases between them. The CDR3 runs to 12 residues. Germline CDR1 reads SNHLY; CDR2 reads FYNNEI. The CDR3: CASSTSTDTQYF. The CDR3 region has the DNA TGTGCCAGCAGTACTAGCACAGATACGCAGTATTTT.

The J gene is TRBJ1-2, the V gene TRBV5-1; D is uncertain. CDR1 is SGHRS, CDR2 YFSETQ, per germline. V lost 5 bases and J 0 bases, leaving 5 bases between the germline ends. There are 12 residues in the CDR3. The CDR3 DNA sequence: TGCGCCAGCAGAGGAGCTAACTATGGCTACACCTTC. Translating it yields CASRGANYGYTF.

Here the CDR3 DNA reads TGTGCCAGCAGTTTATTATCCCGGACTAGCGGGACGTCCGGGGAGCTGTTTTTT. Amino acids: CASSLLSRTSGTSGELFF. The rearrangement uses TRBV27 and TRBJ2-2, with TRBD2 matching over 12 bases. V shed 1 base and J 6 bases; nucleotides not matched to a gene: 9. The V gene's germline CDR1 is MNHEY and CDR2 SMNVEV (reference sequence). The CDR3 runs 18 residues.

The V call is TRBV2, the J call TRBJ2-7; a weak D match, TRBD2 (5 bases). Germline V gene data show CDR1 as SNHLY and CDR2 as FYNNEI. This CDR3 region has 14 residues. V was pared by 6 bases and J by 2 bases, with 14 bases between. The CDR3, as DNA: TGTGCCAGCAGCAGTGGAATCGGGACCTACGAGCAGTACTTC. Translating gives CASSSGIGTYEQYF.

This clone was seen just once. This chain joins TRBV9 and TRBJ2-7, with 11 bases matching TRBD2. Germline loops: CDR1 SGDLS, CDR2 YYNGEE. V lost 4 bases and J lost 0; bases outside the gene matches: 3. This CDR3 comprises 15 residues. CDR3 residues: CASSRTSGGSYEQYF. CDR3 bases: TGTGCCAGCAGCCGCACTAGCGGGGGCTCCTACGAGCAGTACTTC.

This chain links TRBV5-6 with TRBJ2-7; the match to TRBD1 covers 10 bases. The CDR3 has 14 residues. The V segment lost 4 bases and the J segment 5 bases; nucleotides outside the gene matches: 6. Germline-derived CDR1 and CDR2 are SGHDT and YYEEEE. The CDR3 bases are TGTGCCAGCAGCCAGACAGGGGGCGCGGACGAGCAGTACTTC. The encoded protein is CASSQTGGADEQYF. Supplemented by reference TRBV5-6 and TRBJ2-7, the full variable domain reads DAGVTQSPTHLIKTRGQQVTLRCSPKSGHDTVSWYQQALGQGPQFIFQYYEEEERQRGNFPDRFSGHQFPNYSSELNVNALLLGDSALYLCASSQTGGADEQYFGPGTRLTVT.

The gene calls are TRBV5-1 and TRBJ2-3; D is perhaps TRBD2 (5 bases). Between the trimmed V and J ends, which lost 0 bases and 6 bases, there was a span of 11 bases. The germline gives CDR1 SGHRS, CDR2 YFSETQ. The CDR3 consists of 14 residues. As DNA, the CDR3 is TGCGCCAGCAGCTTGGGAGGGCCCAGGGATACGCAGTATTTT. Translation gives CASSLGGPRDTQYF.

The chain joins TRBV11-2 to TRBJ2-1; 8 bases fit TRBD1. Per the germline V gene, CDR1 is SGHAT and CDR2 is FQNNGV. CDR3 length: 16 residues. The J segment lost 2 bases and the V segment lost 5 bases, leaving 8 bases of the junction unmatched. CDR3 nucleotide sequence: TGTGCCAGCAGCAGCGACAGGGGTAGGGCCTACAATGAGCAGTTCTTC. This translates into CASSSDRGRAYNEQFF.

The rearrangement uses TRBV28 and TRBJ1-2; D perhaps matches TRBD1 (6 bases). Germline values: CDR1 MDHEN, CDR2 SYDVKM. The CDR3 spans 15 residues. Trimming cost V 6 bases and J 6 bases, with 20 bases left between them. The CDR3 here is CASSSWTEKVHGYTF. The CDR3 bases are TGTGCCAGCAGCTCTTGGACAGAAAAGGTTCATGGCTACACCTTC.

CDR3: CASGPDRDHQPQHF. In DNA form, the CDR3 reads TGTGCTAGTGGCCCGGACAGGGACCATCAGCCCCAGCATTTT. The chain links TRBV12-5 to TRBJ1-5; 8 nucleotides agree with TRBD1. The CDR3 totals 14 residues. V lost 6 bases and J lost 5; bases outside the gene matches: 6. In germline, CDR1 is LGHNT, CDR2 FRNRAP.

The CDR3 spells CASSLDGRAANSPLHF. In nucleotides, the CDR3 is TGCGCCAGCAGCTTGGACGGCAGGGCTGCGAATTCACCCCTCCACTTT. The rearrangement uses TRBV5-1 and TRBJ1-6, with a weak D call TRBD1 (5 bases). The CDR3 is 16 amino acids. From germline, CDR1 is SGHRS and CDR2 YFSETQ. Trimming took 0 bases from V and 7 from J, leaving 14 bases between them.

V gene TRBV10-1 combines with J gene TRBJ2-1; perhaps TRBD2 as D (6 bases). The CDR3 is 13 amino acids. V lost 4 bases, J lost 7 bases, and 11 bases lay in between. Germline CDR1 and CDR2: WNHNN and SYGVQD (reference sequence). The CDR3 loop reads CASSGLGRNEQFF. The CDR3 DNA is TGCGCCAGCAGTGGTTTGGGGAGGAATGAGCAGTTCTTC.

The chain couples TRBV5-1 to TRBJ1-6; TRBD1 might be the D (5 bases). CDR1 and CDR2 (germline): SGHRS, YFSETQ. The CDR3 is 15 residues long. V was clipped by 4 bases and J by 3 bases, with 11 bases between them. CDR3 in amino acids: CASSLDTFYNSPLHF. DNA for the CDR3: TGCGCCAGCAGCCTGGACACCTTCTATAATTCACCCCTCCACTTT. Variable domain in full (rest from reference TRBV5-1 and TRBJ1-6): KAGVTQTPRYLIKTRGQQVTLSCSPISGHRSVSWYQQTPGQGLQFLFEYFSETQRNKGNFPGRFSGRQFSNSRSEMNVSTLELGDSALYLCASSLDTFYNSPLHFGNGTRLTVT.

The chain has TRBV19 and TRBJ2-7; tentative D call: TRBD1 (9 bases). CDR3 size: 16 residues. The V gene lost 8 bases and the J gene lost 4 bases, with 24 bases spanning the gap. The germline CDR1 and CDR2 sequences are LNHDA and SQIVND (reference sequence). CDR3 loop: CASRDRAGAGAYEQYF. As DNA, the CDR3 is TGTGCCAGTCGGGACAGGGCTGGAGCGGGAGCTTACGAGCAGTACTTC.

The chain carries TRBV7-9 and TRBJ1-1, with D possibly TRBD1 on 6 matching bases. This CDR3 has 13 amino acids. The V gene lost 5 bases and the J gene lost 0 bases, with 7 bases spanning the gap. Germline loops: CDR1 SEHNR, CDR2 FQNEAQ (reference sequence). The chain's CDR3 is CASSGQLNTEAFF. The CDR3 DNA reads TGTGCCAGCAGCGGACAGCTGAACACTGAAGCTTTCTTT.

This chain connects TRBV5-4 to TRBJ2-2; 7 bases agree with TRBD1. V shed 1 base and J 6 bases; nucleotides not matched to a gene: 6. The germline V gene encodes CDR1 SGHNT and CDR2 YYREEE (reference sequence). The CDR3 runs to 15 residues. CDR3 sequence: CASSLLTGSPGELFF. CDR3 DNA sequence: TGTGCCAGCAGCTTGTTGACAGGGAGTCCCGGGGAGCTGTTTTTT.

V usage is TRBV9 and J usage is TRBJ2-7; D unclear. CDR3 length: 15 amino acids. Trimming took 0 bases from V and 3 from J, leaving 13 bases between them. Germline V CDR1 and CDR2: SGDLS, YYNGEE. This CDR3 is CASSVGRGNYYEQYF. CDR3 coding DNA: TGTGCCAGCAGCGTAGGGAGAGGAAATTACTACGAGCAGTACTTC.

This clone was seen a single time. The chain couples TRBV19 to TRBJ1-5; TRBD1 agrees at 8 bases. The junction had 5 bases not matched to a gene; V was cut back by 0 bases and J by 7 bases. The V gene's germline CDR1 is LNHDA and CDR2 SQIVND (reference sequence). The CDR3 is 15 residues long. The CDR3 coding sequence is TGTGCCAGTAGTATAGAGACAGGGGACGTCCAGCCCCAGCATTTT. Its protein is CASSIETGDVQPQHF. The entire variable domain, with the rest obtained from reference TRBV19 and TRBJ1-5, is as follows: DGGITQSPKYLFRKEGQNVTLSCEQNLNHDAMYWYRQDPGQGLRLIYYSQIVNDFQKGDIAEGYSVSREKKESFPLTVTSAQKNPTAFYLCASSIETGDVQPQHFGDGTRLSIL.

V is TRBV7-2 and J is TRBJ2-5; 10 bases line up with TRBD1. The CDR3 length is 15 residues. V lost 5 bases, J lost 5 bases, and 8 bases stayed unmatched. CDR1 is SGHTA, CDR2 FQGNSA, per germline. This CDR3 is CASSPGTGVSETQYF. Written as DNA, the CDR3 is TGTGCCAGCAGCCCCGGGACAGGGGTGAGTGAGACCCAGTACTTC.

The gene calls are TRBV28 and TRBJ2-5; TRBD2 might be the D (5 bases). Germline CDR1 is MDHEN and CDR2 is SYDVKM. V was pared by 2 bases and J by 4 bases, with 14 bases between. This CDR3 is 15 amino acids long. The CDR3: CASSLSRKGGETQYF. CDR3 sequence (DNA): TGTGCCAGCAGTTTAAGCAGGAAAGGAGGAGAGACCCAGTACTTC.